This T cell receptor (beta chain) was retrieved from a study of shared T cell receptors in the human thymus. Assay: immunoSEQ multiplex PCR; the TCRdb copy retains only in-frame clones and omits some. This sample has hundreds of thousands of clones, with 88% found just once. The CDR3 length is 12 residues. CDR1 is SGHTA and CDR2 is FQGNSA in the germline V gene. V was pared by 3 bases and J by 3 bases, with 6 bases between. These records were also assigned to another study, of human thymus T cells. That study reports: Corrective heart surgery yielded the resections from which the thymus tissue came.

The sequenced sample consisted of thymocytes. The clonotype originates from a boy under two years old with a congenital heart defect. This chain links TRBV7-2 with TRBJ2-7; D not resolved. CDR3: CASSFFFYEQYF. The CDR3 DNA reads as TGTGCCAGCAGCTTCTTTTTCTACGAGCAGTACTTC. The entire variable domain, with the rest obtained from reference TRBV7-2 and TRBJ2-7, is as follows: GAGVSQSPSNKVTEKGKDVELRCDPISGHTALYWYRQSLGQGLEFLIYFQGNSAPDKSGLPSDRFSAERTGGSVSTLTIQRTQQEDSAVYLCASSFFFYEQYFGPGTRLTVT.